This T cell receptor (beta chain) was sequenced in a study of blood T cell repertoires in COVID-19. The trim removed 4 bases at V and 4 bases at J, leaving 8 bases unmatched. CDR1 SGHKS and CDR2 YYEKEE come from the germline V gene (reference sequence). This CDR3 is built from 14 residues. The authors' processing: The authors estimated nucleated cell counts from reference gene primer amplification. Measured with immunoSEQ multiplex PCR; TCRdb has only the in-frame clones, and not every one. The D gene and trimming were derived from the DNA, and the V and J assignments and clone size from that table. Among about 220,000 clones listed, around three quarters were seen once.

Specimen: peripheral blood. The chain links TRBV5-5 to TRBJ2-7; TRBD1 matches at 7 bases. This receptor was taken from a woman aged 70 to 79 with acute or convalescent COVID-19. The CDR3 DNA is TGTGCCAGCAGCCTGACAGGGAATGGGTACGAGCAGTACTTC. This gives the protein CASSLTGNGYEQYF.